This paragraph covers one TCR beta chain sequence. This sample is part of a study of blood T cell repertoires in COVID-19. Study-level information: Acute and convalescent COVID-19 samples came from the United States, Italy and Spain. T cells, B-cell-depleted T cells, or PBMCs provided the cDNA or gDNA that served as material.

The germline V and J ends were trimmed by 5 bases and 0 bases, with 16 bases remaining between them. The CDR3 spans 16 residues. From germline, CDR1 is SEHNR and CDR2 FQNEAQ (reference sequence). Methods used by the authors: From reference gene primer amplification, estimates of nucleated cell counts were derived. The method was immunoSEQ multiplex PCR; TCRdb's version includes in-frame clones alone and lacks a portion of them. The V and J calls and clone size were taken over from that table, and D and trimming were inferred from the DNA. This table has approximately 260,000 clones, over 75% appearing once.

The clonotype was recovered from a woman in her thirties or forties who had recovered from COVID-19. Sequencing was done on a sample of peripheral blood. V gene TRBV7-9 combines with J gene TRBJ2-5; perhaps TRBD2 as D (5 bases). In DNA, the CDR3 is TGTGCCAGCAGCCCCCCATGGCGGGCGAACCAAGAGACCCAGTACTTC. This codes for CASSPPWRANQETQYF. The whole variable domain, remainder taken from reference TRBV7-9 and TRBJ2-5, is DTGVSQNPRHKITKRGQNVTFRCDPISEHNRLYWYRQTLGQGPEFLTYFQNEAQLEKSRLLSDRFSAERPKGSFSTLEIQRTEQGDSAMYLCASSPPWRANQETQYFGPGTRLLVL.